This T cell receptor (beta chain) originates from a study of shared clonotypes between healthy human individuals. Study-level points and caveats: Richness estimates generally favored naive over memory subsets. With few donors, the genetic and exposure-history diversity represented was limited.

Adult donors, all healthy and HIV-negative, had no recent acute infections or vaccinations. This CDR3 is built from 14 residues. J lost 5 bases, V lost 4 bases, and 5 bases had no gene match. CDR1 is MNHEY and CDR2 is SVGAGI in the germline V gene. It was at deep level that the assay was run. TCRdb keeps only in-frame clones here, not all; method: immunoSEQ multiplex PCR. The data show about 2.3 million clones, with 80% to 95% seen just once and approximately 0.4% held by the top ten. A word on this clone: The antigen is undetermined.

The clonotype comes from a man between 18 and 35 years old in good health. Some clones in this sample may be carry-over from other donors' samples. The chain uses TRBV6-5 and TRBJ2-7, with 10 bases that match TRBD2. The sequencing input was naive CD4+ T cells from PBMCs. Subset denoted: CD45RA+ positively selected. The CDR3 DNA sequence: TGTGCCAGCAGTTTTACTAGCGGGACAAACGAGCAGTACTTC. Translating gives CASSFTSGTNEQYF.